The 24 T cell receptor beta chains in this list originate from one sample, sequenced in a study of a mutant IDH1 vaccine in newly diagnosed glioma. No cognate antigen is known for these TCRs. Assay used: immunoSEQ multiplex PCR; TCRdb lists only in-frame clones, some missing. The table lists 58,000 or so clones, approximately 87% of them singletons, with 1.1% to 1.5% in the top ten. Time point described: week 23, last vaccination. Doses consisted of 300 ug of mutant IDH1 20-mer peptide each, paired with topical imiquimod. The sequencing used PBMCs, collected from a glioma patient whose treatment included an IDH1 peptide vaccine. Every receptor here comes from a man aged 35-49 years with glioma.

V gene TRBV23-1 combines with J gene TRBJ2-3, with unresolved D. TRBV23-1 counts as an open reading frame of uncertain function. Trimming shortened V by 4 bases and J by 1 base, and 18 bases separated the two germline ends. The CDR3 runs to 17 residues. The CDR3 region has the DNA TGCGCCAGCAGTCGCCTCCCCCAGAAGGCCGGCACAGATACGCAGTATTTT. Encoded protein: CASSRLPQKAGTDTQYF.

The chain links TRBV6-6 to TRBJ2-7; a possible D gene is TRBD2 (5 bases). The CDR3 covers 12 residues. Germline loops: CDR1 MNHNY, CDR2 SVGAGI (reference sequence). V shed 4 bases and J shed 4 bases, with 8 bases lying between them. CDR3 residues: CASSSSGYEQYF. The CDR3 nucleotides are TGTGCCAGCAGTTCCTCGGGGTACGAGCAGTACTTC.

This CDR3 is CAPKRRGEQYF. The CDR3 DNA reads TGTGCCCCAAAGAGGAGGGGCGAGCAGTACTTC. The V gene is TRBV19, the J gene TRBJ2-7; TRBD2 might be the D (6 bases). Trimming left V 11 bases short and J 6 bases short, with 14 bases between. Per germline, CDR1 LNHDA and CDR2 SQIVND (reference sequence). The CDR3 runs to 11 residues.

The chain uses TRBV2 and TRBJ1-2; possible D gene TRBD1, 6 bases. The V gene's germline CDR1 is SNHLY and CDR2 FYNNEI. V was trimmed by 7 bases and J by 8 bases, leaving 17 bases between them. This CDR3 has 13 residues. This chain's CDR3 is CASKDSLGRGYTF. The CDR3 nucleotides read TGTGCCAGCAAGGACAGCTTGGGCAGGGGCTACACCTTC. Complete variable domain (other parts from reference TRBV2 and TRBJ1-2): EPEVTQTPSHQVTQMGQEVILRCVPISNHLYFYWYRQILGQKVEFLVSFYNNEISEKSEIFDDQFSVERPDGSNFTLKIRSTKLEDSAMYFCASKDSLGRGYTFGSGTRLTVV.

This chain uses TRBV28 with TRBJ1-4; TRBD1 agrees at 7 bases. Looked up from germline, CDR1 is MDHEN and CDR2 is SYDVKM. CDR3 length: 15 residues. J was trimmed by 8 bases and V by 4 bases; bases with no gene match: 10. The CDR3 DNA sequence: TGTGCCAGCAGTTCTACAGGGGCGCGTGGGGAAAAACTGTTTTTT. Amino acid sequence: CASSSTGARGEKLFF.

The chain joins TRBV5-5 to TRBJ2-3; D may be TRBD1 (6 bases). Germline V gene data show CDR1 as SGHKS and CDR2 as YYEKEE (reference sequence). The CDR3 sequence is 14 residues long. Trimming removed 0 bases from V and 4 bases from J, with 9 bases in between. CDR3 region: CASSLGGGSDTQYF. DNA of the CDR3: TGTGCCAGCAGCTTGGGAGGGGGTTCAGATACGCAGTATTTT.

This chain uses TRBV18 with TRBJ2-2; 13 positions agree with TRBD2. Per the germline V gene, CDR1 is KGHSH and CDR2 is LQKENI. The CDR3 length is 20 residues. Trimming at V came to 5 bases and at J to 7 bases, leaving 19 bases not matched to a gene. This chain's CDR3 is CASSSRIPTTSGRAGGELFF. CDR3 sequence (DNA): TGTGCCAGCTCATCACGAATACCTACAACTAGCGGGAGGGCCGGCGGGGAGCTGTTTTTT.

The table lists this clone with a few counts. The chain links TRBV19 to TRBJ2-1, with 8 positions matching TRBD2. CDR3 size: 15 residues. Germline values: CDR1 LNHDA, CDR2 SQIVND (reference sequence). Losses at the gene ends were 3 bases for V and 2 bases for J; bases not matched to a gene: 3. The CDR3 DNA is TGTGCCAGTAGTATTAGCGGGATGACCTACAATGAGCAGTTCTTC. Translated, it gives CASSISGMTYNEQFF.

This chain links TRBV7-9 with TRBJ2-7; TRBD1 matches at 7 bases. J gave up 3 bases and V 4 bases, and 9 bases lay outside the gene matches. This CDR3 contains 15 residues. From germline, CDR1 is SEHNR and CDR2 FQNEAQ (reference sequence). This chain's CDR3 is CASSSTGARLYEQYF. The CDR3 DNA reads TGTGCCAGCAGCTCAACAGGGGCGAGACTCTACGAGCAGTACTTC.

Note on this clone: One end of the junction fails to match germline, which may point to a read error. The DNA for the CDR3 is TGTGCCAGCAGTCACTCGGACAGTAAATACAATGAGCAGTTCTTC. It translates to CASSHSDSKYNEQFF. V is TRBV6-5 and J is TRBJ2-1, with D possibly TRBD1 on 6 matching bases. This CDR3 comprises 15 residues. Germline CDR1 and CDR2: MNHEY and SVGAGI.

The chain is built from TRBV27 and TRBJ1-2, with D uncertain. Germline values: CDR1 MNHEY, CDR2 SMNVEV (reference sequence). The CDR3 has 15 residues. V was shortened by 3 bases and J by 2 bases, with 13 bases between the two germline ends. This chain's CDR3 is CASSFKPGLNYGYTF. In nucleotides, the CDR3 is TGTGCCAGCAGTTTTAAACCCGGATTGAACTATGGCTACACCTTC.

This clone came up a few times. As DNA, the CDR3 is TGTGCCAGCAGCGCAACCGGGACAGGGGTGGGGGAGCTGTTTTTT. It codes for CASSATGTGVGELFF. The rearrangement joins TRBV2 to TRBJ2-2, with 10 bases that match TRBD1. The ends lost 6 bases at V and 8 bases at J; junction bases unmatched: 9. CDR3 size: 15 residues. Germline V gene lookup returns CDR1 SNHLY and CDR2 FYNNEI.

J is TRBJ2-7 and V is TRBV6-1; D gene uncertain. Germline values: CDR1 MNHNS, CDR2 SASEGT. V dropped 7 bases and J dropped 2 bases, with 18 bases sitting between them. The CDR3 is 15 residues long. Written as DNA, the CDR3 is TGTGCCAGCATCATTTCCCCCGAGTGGACCTACGAGCAGTACTTC. It yields the protein CASIISPEWTYEQYF.

The chain carries TRBV5-6 and TRBJ2-3, with D perhaps TRBD1 (5 bases). This CDR3 spans 15 amino acids. The V end lost 1 base, the J end lost 3 bases, and 12 bases lay between the germline ends. Germline loops: CDR1 SGHDT, CDR2 YYEEEE. The CDR3 loop reads CASSLWGRETDTQYF. CDR3 coding DNA: TGTGCCAGCAGCTTGTGGGGCAGGGAAACAGATACGCAGTATTTT.

The V call is TRBV4-3, the J call TRBJ1-1, with TRBD1 as a possible D gene (6 bases). The CDR3 has 17 amino acids. The germline V gene has CDR1 LGHNA and CDR2 YSLEER. V was cut by 0 bases and J by 1 base, with 15 bases left in between. CDR3 protein: CASSQDSAGAGNTEAFF. In nucleotides, the CDR3 is TGCGCCAGCAGCCAAGATAGCGCGGGGGCGGGGAACACTGAAGCTTTCTTT.

CDR3 in amino acids: CASTPGGRRYNEQFF. CDR3 DNA sequence: TGTGCCAGCACCCCGGGGGGAAGGAGGTACAATGAGCAGTTCTTC. The chain recombines TRBV2 with TRBJ2-1, with 7 bases lining up with TRBD2. CDR1 is SNHLY and CDR2 is FYNNEI in the germline V gene. V gave up 7 bases and J gave up 4 bases; unmatched junction bases: 10. The CDR3 spans 15 residues. The full variable domain, in which reference TRBV2 and TRBJ2-1 provide the parts outside the CDR3, is EPEVTQTPSHQVTQMGQEVILRCVPISNHLYFYWYRQILGQKVEFLVSFYNNEISEKSEIFDDQFSVERPDGSNFTLKIRSTKLEDSAMYFCASTPGGRRYNEQFFGPGTRLTVL.

DNA of the CDR3: TGTGCCAGCAGTTACCCAAAAATCCCGATAGATACGCAGTATTTT. It is translated as CASSYPKIPIDTQYF. The chain couples TRBV6-5 to TRBJ2-3, with unresolved D. V lost 2 bases and J 5 bases, leaving 14 bases between the germline ends. The germline gives CDR1 MNHEY, CDR2 SVGAGI. The length of the CDR3 is 15 residues.

CDR3 sequence: CASSPTGSDTQYF. CDR3 bases: TGTGCCAGCTCACCCACAGGTTCAGATACGCAGTATTTT. The chain carries TRBV18 and TRBJ2-3, with D possibly being TRBD1 (5 bases). The V end lost 3 bases, the J end lost 4 bases, and 8 bases lay between the germline ends. The CDR3 totals 13 residues. The germline V gene encodes CDR1 KGHSH and CDR2 LQKENI.

The gene calls are TRBV18 and TRBJ2-5; TRBD2 might be the D (5 bases). With 5 bases removed from V and 5 bases from J, the gap between germline ends came to 12 bases. Germline CDR1 KGHSH, CDR2 LQKENI. The CDR3 length is 13 residues. The CDR3: CASSGSEVETQYF. Written as DNA, the CDR3 is TGTGCCAGCTCAGGGTCGGAGGTTGAGACCCAGTACTTC.

The chain has TRBV15 and TRBJ1-1; D remains unclear. Germline V gene sequence: CDR1 LNHNV, CDR2 YYDKDF (reference sequence). The length of the CDR3 is 11 residues. Deletions cut 0 bases from V and 9 bases from J, with 5 bases between. CDR3 sequence reads: CATSRDGKAFF. As DNA, the CDR3 is TGTGCCACCAGCAGAGATGGGAAAGCTTTCTTT.

The rearrangement links TRBV7-9 to TRBJ2-2, with 8 bases identical to TRBD2. The CDR3 consists of 15 residues. Trimming cost V 2 bases and J 6 bases; bases outside gene matches: 5. Germline CDR1 and CDR2: SEHNR and FQNEAQ (reference sequence). The CDR3 reads CASSLQAGASGELFF. In DNA, the CDR3 is TGTGCCAGCAGCTTACAAGCGGGAGCGTCCGGGGAGCTGTTTTTT.

CDR3 sequence reads: CASSQEQAGETQYF. The CDR3 region has the DNA TGCGCCAGCAGCCAAGAGCAGGCTGGAGAGACCCAGTACTTC. This sequence joins TRBV4-1 and TRBJ2-5; D is ambiguous. CDR1 is MGHRA, CDR2 YSYEKL, per germline. The CDR3 totals 14 residues. V was trimmed by 0 bases and J by 4 bases, leaving 9 bases between them.

The CDR3: CASKQTGLGHRDTQYF. In nucleotides, the CDR3 is TGTGCCAGCAAGCAGACGGGACTAGGACATAGAGATACGCAGTATTTT. The chain is built from TRBV27 and TRBJ2-3; 8 nucleotides match TRBD2. Losses at the gene ends were 7 bases for V and 5 bases for J; bases not matched to a gene: 14. The CDR3 sequence is 16 residues long. The germline V gene encodes CDR1 MNHEY and CDR2 SMNVEV (reference sequence).

V and J are TRBV5-1 and TRBJ2-2; the D gene is possibly TRBD2 (5 bases). The CDR3 loop spans 14 amino acids. Germline CDR1 SGHRS, CDR2 YFSETQ. Between the trimmed V and J ends, which lost 0 bases and 6 bases, there was a span of 9 bases. In DNA, the CDR3 is TGCGCCAGCAGCTTGGTATCCGGGGCCGGGGAGCTGTTTTTT. This codes for CASSLVSGAGELFF.